The 11 T cell receptor beta chains listed next were all sequenced from one sample in a study of T cell clonality in common variable immunodeficiency. Only in-frame clones appear in the TCRdb table, and some are missing; sequencing was by immunoSEQ multiplex PCR. The sample counts about 52,000 clones, none seen once; the ten largest own about 2%. Sequencing was done on a sample of peripheral blood mononuclear cells. The source is a person aged 18 to 69 in good health.

Many counts were recorded for this clone. With the read ending 3 residues before the CDR3 end, the germline J gene is used to fill in that end. The chain uses TRBV7-3 and TRBJ2-3; 7 bases are shared with TRBD2. V was pared by 5 bases and J by 3 bases, with 8 bases of the junction left unmatched. The CDR3 runs to 15 residues. Germline CDR1 is SGHTA and CDR2 is FQGTGA. The CDR3 region is CASSPTGGRTDTQYF. The CDR3 DNA, read in part, is TGTGCCAGCAGCCCTACGGGGGGTAGAACAGATACG.

This clone was observed many times. Coverage ceases 3 residues before the CDR3 finishes, and the germline J gene fills in the end. V and J are TRBV4-2 and TRBJ1-1; D ambiguous. Looked up from germline, CDR1 is LGHNA and CDR2 is YNFKEQ. This CDR3 is 13 amino acids long. V lost 0 bases and J 5 bases, leaving 7 bases between the germline ends. The CDR3 bases that were read are TGTGCCAGCAGCCAAGACGCGGGGACTGAA. Its protein is CASSQDAGTE. In full, the CDR3 reads CASSQDAGTEAFF.

This clone occurred many times. Coverage ceases 3 residues before the CDR3 finishes, and the germline J gene fills in the end. This rearrangement joins TRBV7-9 to TRBJ2-2; D unresolved. CDR1 is SEHNR, CDR2 FQNEAQ, per germline (reference sequence). The CDR3 contains 13 residues. V gave up 11 bases and J gave up 3 bases, with 13 bases separating them. Here the CDR3 reads CAGRVSYTGELFF. CDR3 DNA, as far as it was read: TGTGCCGGAAGGGTGTCGTACACCGGGGAG.

This clone has at least ten counts. The sequenced fragment ends 3 residues before the CDR3 boundary, so the rest is inferred from the germline J gene. The chain joins TRBV5-1 to TRBJ1-1; D might be TRBD1 (5 bases). The germline gives CDR1 SGHRS, CDR2 YFSETQ. The V and J ends lost 0 bases and 1 base respectively, with 7 bases between them. The CDR3 loop spans 14 amino acids. The sequenced CDR3 bases are TGCGCCAGCAGCTTGGCGGGGGGGAACACTGAA. Translated: CASSLAGGNTE. The full CDR3 reads CASSLAGGNTEAFF.

This clone was seen ten or more times. Sequencing ends 3 residues short of the CDR3 end; the germline J gene provides the rest. V and J are TRBV7-2 and TRBJ2-4; TRBD2 might be the D (7 bases). CDR3 length: 15 amino acids. CDR1 SGHTA and CDR2 FQGNSA come from the germline V gene. V was clipped by 4 bases and J by 6 bases, with 16 bases between them. The CDR3 bases that were read are TGTGCCAGCAGCTCACTACAGAGGGGGGGAAACATT. It encodes CASSSLQRGGNI. The complete CDR3 protein is CASSSLQRGGNIQYF.

This clone has ten or more counts. The observed sequence ends 3 residues before the CDR3 terminus, with the missing tail filled in from the germline J gene. V gene TRBV7-3 combines with J gene TRBJ2-2; 13 bases match TRBD2. This CDR3 comprises 15 residues. CDR1 SGHTA and CDR2 FQGTGA come from the germline V gene. The trim removed 5 bases at V and 7 bases at J, leaving 4 bases unmatched. CDR3 DNA, as far as it was read: TGTGCCAGCAGCCAGGGGACTAGCGGGGTCGGGGAG. Protein: CASSQGTSGVGE. The complete CDR3 sequence is CASSQGTSGVGELFF.

At least ten counts were recorded for this clone. The sequence runs out 3 residues before the end of the CDR3; the remainder is reconstructed from the germline J gene. The gene calls are TRBV30 and TRBJ2-5, with TRBD2 identical over 11 bases. Germline loops: CDR1 GTSNPN, CDR2 SVGIG (reference sequence). The ends lost 0 bases at V and 5 bases at J; junction bases unmatched: 8. The CDR3 has 16 amino acids. The CDR3 DNA, read in part, is TGTGCCTGGAGTGTAGGCACTAGCGGGGGCGGGGAGACC. Amino acids: CAWSVGTSGGGET. The CDR3, in full, reads CAWSVGTSGGGETQYF.

This clone was seen many times. The sequence runs out 3 residues before the end of the CDR3; the remainder is reconstructed from the germline J gene. Other DNA sequences in the sample encode the same CDR3. The chain uses TRBV19 and TRBJ2-3, with D maybe TRBD2 (5 bases). Between the trimmed V and J ends, which lost 3 bases and 3 bases, there was a span of 7 bases. CDR3 length equals 13 residues. CDR1 and CDR2 (germline): LNHDA, SQIVND (reference sequence). CDR3 amino acids: CASSIGGTDTQYF. The sequenced part of the CDR3 DNA is TGTGCCAGTAGTATCGGCGGGACAGATACG.

Note on this clone: The read ends 3 residues before the CDR3 terminus; that terminus is restored from the germline J gene. The chain is built from TRBV7-2 and TRBJ1-2; D gene uncertain. This CDR3 spans 12 amino acids. Germline V gene sequence: CDR1 SGHTA, CDR2 FQGNSA. The DNA read from the CDR3 is TGTGCCAGCAGCCTATATATCTACGAC. This sequence encodes CASSLYIYD. The full CDR3 protein is CASSLYIYDYTF.

This clone appeared many times. The part of the CDR3 DNA that was read is TGTGCCAGCAGCCAGACAGGGGCTCAGCCC. It specifies CASSQTGAQP. The CDR3, in full, reads CASSQTGAQPQHF. V and J are TRBV7-9 and TRBJ1-5; 8 bases align to TRBD1. The CDR3 extends 3 residues past the end of the read, so its final part is completed from the germline J gene. This CDR3 is built from 13 residues. Germline V gene lookup returns CDR1 SEHNR and CDR2 FQNEAQ (reference sequence). V was clipped by 5 bases and J by 6 bases; unmatched bases: 3.

This clone was detected ten times or more. The CDR3 end is not reached by the read, which stops 3 residues before it; the germline J gene fills it in. The chain employs TRBV5-1 and TRBJ1-5; 7 nucleotides align to TRBD1. Germline V gene lookup returns CDR1 SGHRS and CDR2 YFSETQ. V shed 3 bases, J shed 4 bases, and the junction held 1 base outside the gene matches. This CDR3 has 13 amino acids. CDR3 sequence reads: CASSSGGNQPQHF. The sequenced CDR3 bases are TGCGCCAGCAGCTCAGGGGGGAATCAGCCC.